This T cell receptor (beta chain) is drawn from a study of T cell clonotyping in hematopoietic cell transplantation. Assay used: immunoSEQ multiplex PCR; TCRdb lists only in-frame clones, some missing. The table records about 3,500 clones, roughly two thirds of them present only once. Germline V lookup: CDR1 SGHAT, CDR2 FQNNGV. This CDR3 contains 17 residues. V lost 0 bases, J lost 2 bases, and 6 bases stayed unmatched. Sequenced here: peripheral blood mononuclear cells, sampled 30 days after allogeneic stem cell transplant. This sequence was found in a male patient aged 35-55 years who had an allogeneic stem cell transplant from an unrelated donor, so the T cells may come from the graft donor. Some clones in this sample may be carry-over from other donors' samples. The rearrangement links TRBV11-2 to TRBJ2-3; 9 nucleotides line up with TRBD2. The CDR3 region is CASSLELAGANTDTQYF. CDR3 nucleotide sequence: TGTGCCAGCAGCTTAGAATTAGCGGGGGCCAACACAGATACGCAGTATTTT.